The T cell receptor (beta chain) described here comes from a study of blood T cell repertoires in COVID-19. Study in general: Italy, Spain and the United States were the sources of the convalescent and acute COVID-19 samples.

Methods used by the authors: Nucleated cell number was recorded as an estimate derived from reference gene primer amplification. Measured with immunoSEQ multiplex PCR; TCRdb has only the in-frame clones, and not every one. The V and J calls and clone size are taken from that table; D and trimming were inferred from the DNA. This sample has about 130,000 clones; about 93% occur once, and the top ten carry 2.1%. The V segment lost 6 bases and the J segment 6 bases; nucleotides outside the gene matches: 4. In germline, CDR1 is MNHNY, CDR2 SVGAGI (reference sequence). The CDR3 is 13 residues long. The TCR sequence derives from a man aged 50-60 years with COVID-19, enrolled during active disease. The sample was peripheral blood. This rearrangement joins TRBV6-6 to TRBJ2-2, with 7 bases matching TRBD1. The CDR3 DNA is TGTGCCAGCAGCTCCCAGGGGGCCGGGGAGCTGTTTTTT. It translates to CASSSQGAGELFF.